Listed here is a single T cell receptor beta chain. The sample is drawn from a study of blood T cell repertoires in COVID-19. Germline values: CDR1 SGHNT, CDR2 YYREEE (reference sequence). J was trimmed by 1 base and V by 7 bases; bases with no gene match: 9. The CDR3 loop spans 16 amino acids. Generated by immunoSEQ multiplex PCR, the TCRdb table keeps only in-frame clones and is missing some. This sample has under 150,000 clones, with roughly four fifths found just once. V usage is TRBV5-4 and J usage is TRBJ2-5; 11 bases fit TRBD2. This receptor was identified in a woman of 80 years or more in a cohort sampled during active or convalescent COVID-19. Sequencing used peripheral blood. The CDR3 loop reads CASGLAGGQVQETQYF. DNA for the CDR3: TGTGCCAGCGGGTTAGCGGGGGGGCAGGTCCAAGAGACCCAGTACTTC.